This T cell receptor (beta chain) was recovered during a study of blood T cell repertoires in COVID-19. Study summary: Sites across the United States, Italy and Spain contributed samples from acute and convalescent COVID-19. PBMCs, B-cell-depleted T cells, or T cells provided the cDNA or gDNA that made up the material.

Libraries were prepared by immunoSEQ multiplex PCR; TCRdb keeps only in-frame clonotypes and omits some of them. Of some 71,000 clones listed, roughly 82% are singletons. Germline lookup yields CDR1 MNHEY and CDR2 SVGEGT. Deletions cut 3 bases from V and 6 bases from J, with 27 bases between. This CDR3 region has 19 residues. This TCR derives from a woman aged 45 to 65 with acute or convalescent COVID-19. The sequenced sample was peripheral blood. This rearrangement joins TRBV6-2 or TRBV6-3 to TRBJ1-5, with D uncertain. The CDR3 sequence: CASSYDANRRLVRGQPQHF. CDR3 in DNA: TGTGCCAGCAGTTATGACGCAAACCGACGCCTCGTGAGAGGTCAGCCCCAGCATTTT.